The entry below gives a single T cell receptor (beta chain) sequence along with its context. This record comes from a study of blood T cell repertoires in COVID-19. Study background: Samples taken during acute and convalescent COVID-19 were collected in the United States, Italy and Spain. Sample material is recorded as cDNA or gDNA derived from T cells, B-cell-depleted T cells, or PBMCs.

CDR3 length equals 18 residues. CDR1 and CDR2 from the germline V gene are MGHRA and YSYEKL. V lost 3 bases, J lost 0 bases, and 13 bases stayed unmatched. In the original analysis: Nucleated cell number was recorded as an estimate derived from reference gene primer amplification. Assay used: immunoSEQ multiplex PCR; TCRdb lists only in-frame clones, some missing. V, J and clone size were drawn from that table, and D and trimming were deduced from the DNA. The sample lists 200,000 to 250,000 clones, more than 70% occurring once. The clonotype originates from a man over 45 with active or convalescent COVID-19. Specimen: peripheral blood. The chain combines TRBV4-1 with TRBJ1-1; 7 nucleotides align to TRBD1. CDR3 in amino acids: CASSHPVRGQRMNTEAFF. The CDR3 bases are TGCGCCAGCAGCCATCCCGTCAGGGGACAGAGGATGAACACTGAAGCTTTCTTT.